This T cell receptor (beta chain) was observed in a study of shared clonotypes between healthy human individuals. Study in general: Each donor contributed plates that comprised three CD4 naive, three CD4 memory, two CD8 naive and one CD8 memory.

Study-level findings and limits: Non-shared clonotypes showed lower generation probabilities than clonotypes common to all four donors.

TCRdb's copy holds only in-frame clones and misses some; the assay was immunoSEQ multiplex PCR. In the table there are roughly 2,300,000 clones, under 95% of which are singletons. Germline CDR1 is SGHRS and CDR2 is YFSETQ. The CDR3 contains 19 residues. Germline trimming cut 2 bases from V and 1 base from J; bases unmatched to any gene: 10. Points on this clone: What it recognizes is unknown.

The sequenced sample consisted of naive CD4+ T cells from PBMCs. Subset indicated: CD45RA+ positively selected. This clonotype was obtained from a man aged 18 to 29 in good health. Some clones in this sample may be carry-over from other donors' samples. The V gene is TRBV5-1, the J gene TRBJ2-6; 9 positions match TRBD2. CDR3 coding DNA: TGCGCCAGCAGCTTCCTGGCGGGAGGGCCCATTTCTGGGGCCAACGTCCTGACTTTC. Protein: CASSFLAGGPISGANVLTF.